A single T cell receptor (beta chain) is shown here with its context. The data are from a study of HIV-infected patients and healthy controls. Each CDR3 protein is one row after TCRdb ran MiXCR on the 5' RACE reads. The sample contains around 62,000 distinct CDR3 sequences, 15% to 20% of which appear only once. Sequenced sample: CD4+ T cells from blood. The sequence was collected from a human donor in good health.

DNA for the CDR3: TGTGCCAGCAGTTTAATCCAACATGTCCAGGGAAAACTGTTTTTT. Amino acid sequence: CASSLIQHVQGKLFF. The chain joins TRBV6-2 or TRBV6-3 to TRBJ1-4; perhaps TRBD1 as D (5 bases). The CDR3 is made up of 15 amino acids. CDR1 MNHEY and CDR2 SVGEGT come from the germline V gene. The V end was cut by 4 bases, the J end by 10 bases, with 19 bases between.